Ten or more counts support the clone carrying this T cell receptor (beta chain). Antigen unknown. This specimen comes from a study of Graves' ophthalmopathy and Graves' hyperthyroidism. Notes on the study in general: Ophthalmopathy and stable hyperthyroidism were discriminated by a 13-signature model, with around 88% sensitivity and around 77% specificity.

Transcripts of RNA were the source for amplifying TCR beta CDR3 regions. An initial RT-PCR round employing HTBI primers preceded a second-round multiplex PCR. One entry per CDR3 protein results from TCRdb running MiXCR on the multiplex PCR reads. Here the sample spans approximately 640,000 distinct CDR3 sequences, just over 40% being singletons. CDR1 and CDR2 (germline): SGHDT, YYEEEE. CDR3 length: 13 amino acids. V lost 4 bases, J lost 4 bases, and 3 bases stayed unmatched. This clonotype was sampled from an adult man with Graves' ophthalmopathy. The chain couples TRBV5-6 to TRBJ1-2, with TRBD1 matching over 8 bases. Sequencing was performed on peripheral blood. Here the CDR3 DNA reads TGTGCCAGCAGCGCGACAGGGGCCTATGGCTACACCTTC. It is translated as CASSATGAYGYTF.